Detailed here is one T cell receptor (beta chain). This record belongs to a study of blood T cell repertoires in COVID-19. Study summary: The United States, Italy and Spain provided the acute and convalescent COVID-19 samples.

Trimming removed 5 bases from V and 7 bases from J, with 17 bases in between. Germline V gene sequence: CDR1 LNHDA, CDR2 SQIVND (reference sequence). The CDR3 has 15 residues. Study processing details: Reference gene primer amplification gave estimated nucleated cell counts. Clones were sequenced by immunoSEQ multiplex PCR, and TCRdb holds only the in-frame ones, with some missing. D and trimming were read from the DNA, whereas the V and J calls and clone size are those reported in that table. This table has about 74,000 clones, about 92% appearing once. This clonotype was sampled from a human donor in a cohort sampled during active COVID-19. The chain is built from TRBV19 and TRBJ1-4, with unresolved D. The material sequenced was peripheral blood. The CDR3 spells CASSVDRGWGEKLFF. CDR3 DNA: TGTGCCAGTAGTGTGGACCGGGGTTGGGGTGAAAAACTGTTTTTT. Supplemented by reference TRBV19 and TRBJ1-4, the full variable domain reads DGGITQSPKYLFRKEGQNVTLSCEQNLNHDAMYWYRQDPGQGLRLIYYSQIVNDFQKGDIAEGYSVSREKKESFPLTVTSAQKNPTAFYLCASSVDRGWGEKLFFGSGTQLSVL.